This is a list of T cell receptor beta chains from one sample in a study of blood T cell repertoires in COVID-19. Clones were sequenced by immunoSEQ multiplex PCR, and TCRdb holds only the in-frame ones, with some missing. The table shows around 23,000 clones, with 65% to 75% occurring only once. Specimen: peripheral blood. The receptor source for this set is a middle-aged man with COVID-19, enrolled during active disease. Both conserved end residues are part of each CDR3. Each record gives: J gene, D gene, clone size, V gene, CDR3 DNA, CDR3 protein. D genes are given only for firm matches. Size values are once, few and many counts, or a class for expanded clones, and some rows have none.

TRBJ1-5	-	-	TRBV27	TGTGCCAGCAGTCTAAACCTTTACCAGCCCCAGCATTTT	CASSLNLYQPQHF
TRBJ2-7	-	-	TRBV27	TGTGCCAGCAGTTCACAGGTTCTCTCCTACGAGCAGTACTTC	CASSSQVLSYEQYF
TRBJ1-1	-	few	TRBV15	TGTGCCACCGGGGCAGGTCCGAACACTGAAGCTTTCTTT	CATGAGPNTEAFF
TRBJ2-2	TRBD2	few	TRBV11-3	TGTGCCAGCAGCCCAGGACTAGCGATTGCGGACACCGGGGAGCTGTTTTTT	CASSPGLAIADTGELFF
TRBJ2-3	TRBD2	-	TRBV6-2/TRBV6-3	TGTGCCAGCAGCCAACCCCGGGGACGGGGGGGGTATACGCAGTATTTT	CASSQPRGRGGYTQYF
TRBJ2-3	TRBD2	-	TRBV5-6	TGTGCCAGCAGCTTGGGAAGCGGGGCCTCCACAGATACGCAGTATTTT	CASSLGSGASTDTQYF
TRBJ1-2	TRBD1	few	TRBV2	TGTGCCAGCAGTGAACCAGGGGGGAATGGCTACACCTTC	CASSEPGGNGYTF
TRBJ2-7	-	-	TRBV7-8	TGTGCCAGCAGCCGGGGACTTACCTACGAGCAGTACTTC	CASSRGLTYEQYF
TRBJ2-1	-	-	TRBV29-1	TGCAGCGTTACGACCTCCACGACGGGGAATGAGCAGTTCTTC	CSVTTSTTGNEQFF
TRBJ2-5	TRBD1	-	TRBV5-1	TGCGCCAGCAGCCGACAGGGGGCGAGGGAGACCCAGTACTTC	CASSRQGARETQYF
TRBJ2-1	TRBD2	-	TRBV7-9	TGTGCCAGCAGGCCCGGGACTAGGTCCAATGAGCAGTTCTTC	CASRPGTRSNEQFF
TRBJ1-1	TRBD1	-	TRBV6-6	TGTGCCAGCAGTTGGAGGGGGCGGGCCACTGAAGCTTTCTTT	CASSWRGRATEAFF
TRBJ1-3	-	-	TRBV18	TGTGCCAGCTCACCACCGGAGGGTGGAAACACCATATATTTT	CASSPPEGGNTIYF
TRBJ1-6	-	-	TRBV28	TGTGCCAGCAGTCGCCTGGACAGAAGAAATTCACCCCTCCACTTT	CASSRLDRRNSPLHF
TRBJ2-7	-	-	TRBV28	TGTGCCAGCAGCTATGGGGGCCTGGGGCACGAGCAGTACTTC	CASSYGGLGHEQYF
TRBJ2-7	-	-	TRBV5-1	TGCGCCAGCAGCTCCGTCGGTAGCCTGGCGGGCGAGCAGTACTTC	CASSSVGSLAGEQYF
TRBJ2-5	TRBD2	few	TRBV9	TGTGCCAGCAGCGTGCCATGGGGGCCTAAGACTAGCGGGGAGTTCCAAGAGACCCAGTACTTC	CASSVPWGPKTSGEFQETQYF
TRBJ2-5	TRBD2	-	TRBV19	TGTGCCATCATCCGGTCCGGGACTAGCGGGACAAAAGAGACCCAGTACTTC	CAIIRSGTSGTKETQYF
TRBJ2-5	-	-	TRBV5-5	TGTGCCAGCAGCCCCACAGGGTTCCAAGAGACCCAGTACTTC	CASSPTGFQETQYF
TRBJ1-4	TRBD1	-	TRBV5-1	TGCGCCAGCAGCTACGGGACAGGGGGGAATAATGAAAAACTGTTTTTT	CASSYGTGGNNEKLFF
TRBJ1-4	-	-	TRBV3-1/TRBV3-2	TGTGCCAGCAGCCAATCCCCGGGATTGGGAGAAAAACTGTTTTTT	CASSQSPGLGEKLFF
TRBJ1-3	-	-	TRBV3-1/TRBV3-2	TGTGCCAGCAGCCTGGATACAGGCTCTGGAAACACCATATATTTT	CASSLDTGSGNTIYF
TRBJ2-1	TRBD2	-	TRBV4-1	TGCGCCAGCAGCCTAGGACTAGCGGGAGTTAGTGAGCAGTTCTTC	CASSLGLAGVSEQFF
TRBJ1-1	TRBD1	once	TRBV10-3	TGTGCCATCAGGTTACAGGGGAGGAACACTGAAGCTTTCTTT	CAIRLQGRNTEAFF
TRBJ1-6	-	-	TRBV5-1	TGCGCCAGCAGCTTGGATCACTCGGGGGGCTCCTATAATTCACCCCTCCACTTT	CASSLDHSGGSYNSPLHF
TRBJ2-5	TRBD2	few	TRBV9	TGTGCCAGCAGCGTAGCTACGGGAGGGGAGACCCAGTACTTC	CASSVATGGETQYF
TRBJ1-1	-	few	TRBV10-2	TGCGCCAGCAGTGACTGGCTCAACACTGAAGCTTTCTTT	CASSDWLNTEAFF
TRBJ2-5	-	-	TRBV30	TGTGCCTGTCCGAGGGAAGAGACCCAGTACTTC	CACPREETQYF
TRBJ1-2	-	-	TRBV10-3	TGTGCCATCAGTCAGGACACGTACTATGGCTACACCTTC	CAISQDTYYGYTF
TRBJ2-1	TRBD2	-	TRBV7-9	TGTGCCAGCAGCTTACTCGGGAGGCGGCGGGGGAATGAGCAGTTCTTC	CASSLLGRRRGNEQFF
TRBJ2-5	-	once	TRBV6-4	TGTGCCAGCAGTGTGTGTCGGGAGAGGAAGACCCAGTACTTC	CASSVCRERKTQYF
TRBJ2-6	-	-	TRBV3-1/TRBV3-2	TGTGCCAGCAGCCAAGATCCACAGGGAGACTCTGGGGTCAACGTCCTGACTTTC	CASSQDPQGDSGVNVLTF
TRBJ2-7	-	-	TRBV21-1	TGTGCCAGCAGCAAAGGGACTAGTCTAGCTTACGAGCAGTACTTC	CASSKGTSLAYEQYF
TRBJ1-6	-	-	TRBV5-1	TGCGCCAGCAGCTTGGGGACTCTTGGCTATAATTCACCCCTCCACTTT	CASSLGTLGYNSPLHF
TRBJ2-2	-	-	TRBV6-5	TGTGCCAGCAGTTACAGCGCAGGGGTGGCCGGGGAGCTGTTTTTT	CASSYSAGVAGELFF
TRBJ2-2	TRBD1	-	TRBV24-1	TGTGCCACCAGTGATTCCGGGACAGTGAACACCGGGGAGCTGTTTTTT	CATSDSGTVNTGELFF
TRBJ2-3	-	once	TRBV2	TGTGCCGGCAGTGTTCGGCTAGCGAGCACAGATACGCAGTATTTT	CAGSVRLASTDTQYF
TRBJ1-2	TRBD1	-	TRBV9	TGTGCCAGCAGCTTATACCCCGGGACAGACTATGGCTACACCTTC	CASSLYPGTDYGYTF
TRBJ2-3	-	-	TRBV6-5	TGTGCCAGCAGTTACTCGGGCAGTGGAGATACGCAGTATTTT	CASSYSGSGDTQYF
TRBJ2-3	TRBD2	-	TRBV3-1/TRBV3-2	TGTGCCAGCAGCCAAGGGGACGGGAGGCTAGATACGCAGTATTTT	CASSQGDGRLDTQYF
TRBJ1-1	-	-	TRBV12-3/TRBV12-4	TGTGCCAGCATCTCACGGGAGGACACTGAAGCTTTCTTT	CASISREDTEAFF
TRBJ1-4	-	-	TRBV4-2	TGTGCCAGCAGCCAGGACCCCGTGGGACGGGGGGAGGAAAAACTGTTTTTT	CASSQDPVGRGEEKLFF
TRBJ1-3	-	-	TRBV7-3	TGTGCCAGCAGCCCCCGCGGGGGGGGCGATGGAAACACCATATATTTT	CASSPRGGGDGNTIYF
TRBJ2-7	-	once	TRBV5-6	TGTGCCAGCAGCAGATTGACAGGCGCCTACGAGCAGTACTTC	CASSRLTGAYEQYF
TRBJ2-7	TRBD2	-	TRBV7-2	TGTGCCAGCAGCTTATTAGCGGGAGACTACGAGCAGTACTTC	CASSLLAGDYEQYF
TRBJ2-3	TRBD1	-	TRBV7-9	TGTGCCAGCAGCCTCCGGACAGGGGGTAGAGCCACAGATACGCAGTATTTT	CASSLRTGGRATDTQYF
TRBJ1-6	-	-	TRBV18	TGTGCCAGCTCACGGACGGGGGGAAGGGATTCACCCCTCCACTTT	CASSRTGGRDSPLHF